These 20 T cell receptor beta chains came from one sample sequenced in a study of OX40 agonist ivuxolimab in advanced cancers. Sequencing used immunoSEQ multiplex PCR; TCRdb keeps in-frame clones, though not all of them. This table holds under 70,000 clones, approximately 83% found once. Sequenced here: CD4+ or CD8+ T cells sorted from blood, sampled in a trial of the OX40 agonist ivuxolimab. Receptors originate from an adult with an advanced solid tumor such as melanoma, head and neck, liver or kidney cancer.

The V gene is TRBV5-6, the J gene TRBJ2-5; TRBD2 aligns across 9 bases. V shed 4 bases and J 5 bases; nucleotides not matched to a gene: 6. The CDR3 is made up of 14 amino acids. Germline CDR1 SGHDT, CDR2 YYEEEE. Here the CDR3 reads CASSGGGAWETQYF. CDR3 DNA sequence: TGTGCCAGCAGCGGCGGGGGGGCCTGGGAGACCCAGTACTTC. The full variable domain, its missing parts supplied by reference TRBV5-6 and TRBJ2-5, is DAGVTQSPTHLIKTRGQQVTLRCSPKSGHDTVSWYQQALGQGPQFIFQYYEEEERQRGNFPDRFSGHQFPNYSSELNVNALLLGDSALYLCASSGGGAWETQYFGPGTRLLVL.

This clone was found a few times. The chain carries TRBV20-1 and TRBJ1-2; D is undetermined. Germline CDR1 reads DFQATT; CDR2 reads SNEGSKA (reference sequence). The CDR3 contains 11 residues. V gave up 0 bases and J gave up 8 bases, with 7 bases separating them. DNA for the CDR3: TGCAGTGCTAGAGATCTGGTAGGCTACACCTTC. Its translation: CSARDLVGYTF.

The rearrangement links TRBV19 to TRBJ2-5; D is uncertain. Deletions cut 0 bases from V and 5 bases from J, with 7 bases between. This CDR3 is 13 amino acids long. The germline CDR1 and CDR2 sequences are LNHDA and SQIVND (reference sequence). The CDR3 sequence: CASSIDSWETQYF. DNA for the CDR3: TGTGCCAGTAGTATAGATTCCTGGGAGACCCAGTACTTC. Full variable domain (remainder filled in from reference TRBV19 and TRBJ2-5): DGGITQSPKYLFRKEGQNVTLSCEQNLNHDAMYWYRQDPGQGLRLIYYSQIVNDFQKGDIAEGYSVSREKKESFPLTVTSAQKNPTAFYLCASSIDSWETQYFGPGTRLLVL.

This clone showed up many times. The chain combines TRBV5-5 with TRBJ1-1, with D uncertain. The ends were cut back, 4 bases at V and 4 bases at J, with 23 bases in the middle. The CDR3 consists of 17 residues. The germline V gene has CDR1 SGHKS and CDR2 YYEKEE (reference sequence). This chain's CDR3 is CASSPPAVQVRRTEAFF. DNA of the CDR3: TGTGCCAGCAGCCCCCCCGCGGTCCAAGTCCGGCGCACTGAAGCTTTCTTT.

The genes are TRBV6-1 and TRBJ1-2; D is possibly TRBD1 (5 bases). The V and J ends lost 3 bases and 7 bases respectively, with 18 bases between them. Germline CDR1 and CDR2: MNHNS and SASEGT. This CDR3 comprises 15 residues. The CDR3 DNA reads as TGTGCCAGCAGTGAGGTATCAGGGTCCGGGGGTGGCTACACCTTC. Translated, it gives CASSEVSGSGGGYTF.

In this sample, this clone turned up once. V is TRBV19 and J is TRBJ2-3, with 8 bases identical to TRBD2. V shed 10 bases, J shed 1 base, and the junction held 7 bases outside the gene matches. Germline V lookup: CDR1 LNHDA, CDR2 SQIVND (reference sequence). The CDR3 has 14 residues. CDR3 region: CATGRGDGTDTQYF. In DNA form, the CDR3 reads TGTGCCACCGGGAGGGGGGATGGCACAGATACGCAGTATTTT.

This chain connects TRBV5-1 to TRBJ1-1; D gene unclear. The ends were cut back, 4 bases at V and 4 bases at J, with 11 bases in the middle. This CDR3 has 13 amino acids. Germline-derived CDR1 and CDR2 are SGHRS and YFSETQ. CDR3 region: CASSTDWGTEAFF. The CDR3 DNA is TGCGCCAGCAGCACGGACTGGGGCACTGAAGCTTTCTTT. Full variable domain (outside the CDR3, taken from reference TRBV5-1 and TRBJ1-1): KAGVTQTPRYLIKTRGQQVTLSCSPISGHRSVSWYQQTPGQGLQFLFEYFSETQRNKGNFPGRFSGRQFSNSRSEMNVSTLELGDSALYLCASSTDWGTEAFFGQGTRLTVV.

The chain has TRBV28 and TRBJ1-4, with D possibly being TRBD1 (6 bases). Per germline, CDR1 MDHEN and CDR2 SYDVKM. This CDR3 contains 15 residues. The V end lost 6 bases, the J end lost 3 bases, and 14 bases lay between the germline ends. In nucleotides, the CDR3 is TGTGCCAGCAGAGAGGGGGGCGCAGCTAATGAAAAACTGTTTTTT. This encodes CASREGGAANEKLFF. The entire variable domain, with the rest obtained from reference TRBV28 and TRBJ1-4, is as follows: DVKVTQSSRYLVKRTGEKVFLECVQDMDHENMFWYRQDPGLGLRLIYFSYDVKMKEKGDIPEGYSVSREKKERFSLILESASTNQTSMYLCASREGGAANEKLFFGSGTQLSVL.

The chain uses TRBV19 and TRBJ1-4, with a weak D call TRBD1 (6 bases). There are 16 residues in the CDR3. Per germline, CDR1 LNHDA and CDR2 SQIVND (reference sequence). V was shortened by 6 bases and J by 5 bases, with 19 bases between the two germline ends. CDR3 in DNA: TGTGCCAGTAGGACTCAGGGAGGACAGATGAATGAAAAACTGTTTTTT. Protein sequence: CASRTQGGQMNEKLFF.

This chain connects TRBV2 to TRBJ2-7; D is undetermined. Trimming left V 6 bases short and J 6 bases short, with 18 bases between. The V gene's germline CDR1 is SNHLY and CDR2 FYNNEI. There are 14 residues in the CDR3. The CDR3 region is CASRGEVFISEQYF. DNA of the CDR3: TGTGCCAGCAGGGGCGAGGTCTTTATAAGCGAGCAGTACTTC.

This clone was observed once. V is TRBV5-4 and J is TRBJ1-6; D gene ambiguous. Germline CDR1 is SGHNT and CDR2 is YYREEE (reference sequence). This CDR3 is built from 15 residues. V lost 0 bases and J 4 bases, leaving 8 bases between the germline ends. The DNA for the CDR3 is TGTGCCAGCAGCTTGGGAAGCGGGTATAATTCACCCCTCCACTTT. This encodes CASSLGSGYNSPLHF. Combining the CDR3 with reference TRBV5-4 and TRBJ1-6 gives the whole variable domain ETGVTQSPTHLIKTRGQQVTLRCSSQSGHNTVSWYQQALGQGPQFIFQYYREEENGRGNFPPRFSGLQFPNYSSELNVNALELDDSALYLCASSLGSGYNSPLHFGNGTRLTVT.

This clone has more than one count but fewer than ten. Other DNA sequences in this sample translate to the same CDR3. CDR3 loop: CASSSTSGGTDTQYF. The DNA of the CDR3 is TGTGCCAGCAGCTCGACTAGCGGGGGGACGGATACGCAGTATTTT. This chain uses TRBV7-9 with TRBJ2-3; 13 bases align to TRBD2. This CDR3 spans 15 amino acids. Germline trimming cut 4 bases from V and 6 bases from J; bases unmatched to any gene: 4. Germline loops: CDR1 SEHNR, CDR2 FQNEAQ (reference sequence).

A few counts support this clone. The V gene is TRBV27, the J gene TRBJ2-7, with TRBD2 identical over 15 bases. Germline CDR1 and CDR2: MNHEY and SMNVEV (reference sequence). J gave up 0 bases and V 2 bases, and 5 bases lay outside the gene matches. The CDR3 extends over 18 amino acids. In DNA form, the CDR3 reads TGTGCCAGCAGTTTACGTCCGGGACTAGCGGGGGGCTCCTACGAGCAGTACTTC. Amino acid sequence: CASSLRPGLAGGSYEQYF.

The chain couples TRBV27 to TRBJ2-6, with TRBD2 identical over 10 bases. Germline trimming cut 0 bases from V and 4 bases from J; bases unmatched to any gene: 3. The CDR3 is 17 amino acids. CDR1 is MNHEY and CDR2 is SMNVEV in the germline V gene (reference sequence). The CDR3 bases are TGTGCCAGCAGTTTATCTAGCGGGGGGACCGGGGCCAACGTCCTGACTTTC. It codes for CASSLSSGGTGANVLTF.

This chain joins TRBV27 and TRBJ2-5; the D is unclear. The germline CDR1 and CDR2 sequences are MNHEY and SMNVEV (reference sequence). V shed 1 base and J shed 5 bases, with 11 bases lying between them. CDR3 length: 14 residues. The CDR3 spells CASSLWVSSETQYF. The CDR3 DNA sequence: TGTGCCAGCAGTTTATGGGTTAGCTCGGAGACCCAGTACTTC.

The V gene is TRBV10-2, the J gene TRBJ2-5, with unresolved D. CDR1 is WSHSY, CDR2 SAAADI, per germline. This CDR3 is built from 12 residues. V was pared by 4 bases and J by 1 base, with 4 bases between. The CDR3 sequence is CASSVAQETQYF. The CDR3 DNA sequence: TGCGCCAGCAGTGTAGCCCAAGAGACCCAGTACTTC.

The chain links TRBV7-6 to TRBJ1-1; 9 nucleotides agree with TRBD1. The CDR3 loop spans 14 amino acids. The V gene's germline CDR1 is SGHVS and CDR2 FNYEAQ. With V trimmed by 3 bases and J by 1 base, 0 bases remained unmatched. CDR3 nucleotide sequence: TGTGCCAGCAGCTTGACAGGGGGGAACACTGAAGCTTTCTTT. Translation: CASSLTGGNTEAFF.

The chain uses TRBV4-1 and TRBJ2-1, with TRBD2 matching over 12 bases. After removal of 3 bases from V and 6 bases from J, the junction contained 3 bases not matched to a gene. The CDR3 spans 15 residues. The germline V gene encodes CDR1 MGHRA and CDR2 YSYEKL. The CDR3 loop is CASSHLAGGPNEQFF. The CDR3 nucleotides read TGCGCCAGCAGCCATCTAGCGGGGGGGCCCAATGAGCAGTTCTTC.

The CDR3 loop reads CSALQTVREQFF. The CDR3 DNA follows: TGCAGCGCCTTACAGACAGTGAGGGAGCAGTTCTTC. The rearrangement joins TRBV29-1 to TRBJ2-1, with D possibly being TRBD1 (5 bases). Germline CDR1 and CDR2: SQVTM and ANQGSEA. Trimming shortened V by 7 bases and J by 10 bases, and 17 bases separated the two germline ends. This CDR3 comprises 12 residues.

The J gene is TRBJ2-4, the V gene TRBV7-9; weak D call: TRBD2 (5 bases). Germline V CDR1 and CDR2: SEHNR, FQNEAQ (reference sequence). This CDR3 region has 15 residues. The V gene lost 5 bases and the J gene lost 1 base, with 12 bases spanning the gap. The CDR3 sequence is CASSPLGGAKNIQYF. The CDR3 DNA reads as TGTGCCAGCAGCCCACTAGGAGGCGCCAAAAACATTCAGTACTTC.